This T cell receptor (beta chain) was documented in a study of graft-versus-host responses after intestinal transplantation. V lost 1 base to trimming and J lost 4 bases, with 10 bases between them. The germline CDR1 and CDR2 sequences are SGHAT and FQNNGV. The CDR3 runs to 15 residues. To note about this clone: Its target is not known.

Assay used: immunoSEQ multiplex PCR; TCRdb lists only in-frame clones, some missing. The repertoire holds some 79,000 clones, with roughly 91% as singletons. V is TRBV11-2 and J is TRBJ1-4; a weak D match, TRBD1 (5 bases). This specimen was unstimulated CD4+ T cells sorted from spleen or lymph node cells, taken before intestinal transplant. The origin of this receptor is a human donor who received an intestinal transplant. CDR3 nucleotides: TGTGCCAGCAGCTTAGGTGACAGAGGTAATGAAAAACTGTTTTTT. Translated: CASSLGDRGNEKLFF.